The 18 T cell receptor beta chains in this list originate from one sample, sequenced in a study of cytotoxic CD8 clonotypes in ibrutinib-treated CLL. Only in-frame clones appear in the TCRdb table, and some are missing; sequencing was by immunoSEQ multiplex PCR. In the table there are 130,000 to 150,000 clones, 75% to 85% of which are singletons. Here the sequenced sample was PBMCs, taken after 12 months of ibrutinib treatment. These receptor sequences come from a human donor with chronic lymphocytic leukemia.

The chain couples TRBV7-3 to TRBJ2-2; D gene ambiguous. This CDR3 region has 13 residues. V lost 2 bases, J lost 10 bases, and 11 bases lay in between. Looked up from germline, CDR1 is SGHTA and CDR2 is FQGTGA. The CDR3 coding sequence is TGTGCCAGCAGCTTACGTAGGTTTAAGGAGCTGTTTTTT. Amino acid sequence: CASSLRRFKELFF.

The chain links TRBV5-1 to TRBJ2-1; TRBD2 aligns across 9 bases. The V gene's germline CDR1 is SGHRS and CDR2 YFSETQ. The CDR3 is 19 residues long. V trimming: 1 base; J trimming: 4 bases; junction bases outside the gene matches: 15. The CDR3 here is CASSLSASGNLRVYNEQFF. The CDR3 region has the DNA TGCGCCAGCAGCTTGAGTGCTAGCGGGAATCTCAGGGTATACAATGAGCAGTTCTTC.

The rearrangement joins TRBV5-6 to TRBJ2-5, with 9 bases lining up with TRBD2. The CDR3 runs 15 residues. The trim removed 3 bases at V and 4 bases at J, leaving 7 bases unmatched. Per the germline V gene, CDR1 is SGHDT and CDR2 is YYEEEE. The CDR3 protein is CASSSTGTSTETQYF. The CDR3 nucleotides are TGTGCCAGCAGCTCAACCGGGACTAGCACAGAGACCCAGTACTTC.

This sequence joins TRBV7-9 and TRBJ2-7, with 10 nucleotides matching TRBD1. This CDR3 comprises 17 residues. The V gene end was trimmed by 1 base and the J gene end by 3 bases; junction bases not matched to a gene: 9. Germline assignment: CDR1 SEHNR and CDR2 FQNEAQ (reference sequence). For the CDR3, the DNA is TGTGCCAGCAGCTTAGTGGGACAGGGGTCTTCCTTCTACGAGCAGTACTTC. This encodes CASSLVGQGSSFYEQYF.

The rearrangement uses TRBV6-6 and TRBJ2-2; D gene unclear. Trimming cost V 0 bases and J 1 base, with 3 bases left between them. Germline assignment: CDR1 MNHNY and CDR2 SVGAGI (reference sequence). CDR3 length: 14 residues. In DNA, the CDR3 is TGTGCCAGCAGTTACTCAGAGAACACCGGGGAGCTGTTTTTT. This gives the protein CASSYSENTGELFF.

The chain combines TRBV28 with TRBJ2-1; TRBD2 matches at 10 bases. After removal of 8 bases from V and 11 bases from J, the junction contained 6 bases not matched to a gene. This CDR3 has 12 residues. Germline V gene data show CDR1 as MDHEN and CDR2 as SYDVKM. The CDR3 nucleotides read TGTGCCAGCCTAGCGGGAGAATTCAAGCAGTTCTTC. Amino acids: CASLAGEFKQFF.

A word on this clone: A junction boundary mismatches the germline segment, possibly from a read error. The CDR3 DNA follows: TGTGCCAGCACCTTATACGGGTTAGACACCATATATTTT. Translating gives CASTLYGLDTIYF. This chain uses TRBV11-2 with TRBJ1-3; no firm D call. There are 13 residues in the CDR3. CDR1 and CDR2 (germline): SGHAT, FQNNGV.

V gene TRBV7-2 combines with J gene TRBJ1-5; perhaps TRBD1 as D (5 bases). The CDR3 is 14 amino acids. Germline V CDR1 and CDR2: SGHTA, FQGNSA. With 5 bases removed from V and 7 bases from J, the gap between germline ends came to 15 bases. CDR3 in amino acids: CASSPTTGRQPQHF. In DNA, the CDR3 is TGTGCCAGCAGCCCTACAACGGGGCGGCAGCCCCAGCATTTT.

The chain combines TRBV6-6 with TRBJ2-3; 8 nucleotides agree with TRBD2. Germline CDR1 reads MNHNY; CDR2 reads SVGAGI (reference sequence). The J segment lost 9 bases and the V segment lost 0 bases, leaving 8 bases of the junction unmatched. This CDR3 is built from 15 residues. CDR3 protein: CASSYSREAWNTQYF. The CDR3 DNA is TGTGCCAGCAGTTACTCGCGGGAGGCCTGGAACACGCAGTATTTT.

This chain connects TRBV5-5 to TRBJ2-2; 10 nucleotides line up with TRBD1. There are 13 residues in the CDR3. With V trimmed by 6 bases and J by 8 bases, 4 bases remained unmatched. CDR1 is SGHKS, CDR2 YYEKEE, per germline (reference sequence). CDR3 in amino acids: CASTRQGAGELFF. CDR3 DNA sequence: TGTGCCAGCACCCGACAGGGGGCGGGGGAGCTGTTTTTT. Full variable domain (remainder filled in from reference TRBV5-5 and TRBJ2-2): DAGVTQSPTHLIKTRGQQVTLRCSPISGHKSVSWYQQVLGQGPQFIFQYYEKEERGRGNFPDRFSARQFPNYSSELNVNALLLGDSALYLCASTRQGAGELFFGEGSRLTVL.

The chain combines TRBV5-4 with TRBJ1-5, with D perhaps matching TRBD1 (6 bases). This CDR3 is built from 15 residues. The germline gives CDR1 SGHNT, CDR2 YYREEE (reference sequence). V gave up 3 bases and J gave up 4 bases, with 14 bases separating them. CDR3 DNA sequence: TGTGCCAGCAGCTCCGTCCCGGGGACAAATCAGCCCCAGCATTTT. It yields the protein CASSSVPGTNQPQHF. Combining the CDR3 with reference TRBV5-4 and TRBJ1-5 gives the whole variable domain ETGVTQSPTHLIKTRGQQVTLRCSSQSGHNTVSWYQQALGQGPQFIFQYYREEENGRGNFPPRFSGLQFPNYSSELNVNALELDDSALYLCASSSVPGTNQPQHFGDGTRLSIL.

V and J are TRBV7-7 and TRBJ2-1; D not resolved. Germline V gene lookup returns CDR1 SSHAT and CDR2 FNYEAQ (reference sequence). Trimming pared 0 bases from V and 8 bases from J, leaving 8 bases between. The CDR3 loop spans 13 amino acids. CDR3 amino acids: CASSLAARHEQFF. CDR3 bases: TGTGCCAGCAGCTTAGCGGCTAGACATGAGCAGTTCTTC.

The gene calls are TRBV15 and TRBJ2-3; D tentatively fits TRBD1 or TRBD2 (5 bases each). The CDR3 spans 13 residues. The V end was cut by 1 base, the J end by 4 bases, with 6 bases between. Germline CDR1 is LNHNV and CDR2 is YYDKDF (reference sequence). The CDR3 bases are TGTGCCACCAGCAGAGGAGGGGCAGATACGCAGTATTTT. Translated: CATSRGGADTQYF. The variable domain in full, with the rest retrieved from reference TRBV15 and TRBJ2-3, is DAMVIQNPRYQVTQFGKPVTLSCSQTLNHNVMYWYQQKSSQAPKLLFHYYDKDFNNEADTPDNFQSRRPNTSFCFLDIRSPGLGDTAMYLCATSRGGADTQYFGPGTRLTVL.

This chain joins TRBV19 and TRBJ2-3; 11 bases are a match to TRBD2. V trimming: 7 bases; J trimming: 2 bases; junction bases outside the gene matches: 5. CDR3 length: 15 residues. The V gene's germline CDR1 is LNHDA and CDR2 SQIVND (reference sequence). CDR3 in amino acids: CASTPGLAVTDTQYF. DNA for the CDR3: TGTGCCAGTACCCCGGGACTAGCGGTCACAGATACGCAGTATTTT.

The CDR3 DNA sequence: TGTGCCAGCAGCCAGGGACAAACCTATGGCTACACCTTC. This sequence encodes CASSQGQTYGYTF. The chain employs TRBV11-2 and TRBJ1-2; TRBD1 is a possible D gene (6 bases). V shed 5 bases and J shed 4 bases, with 11 bases lying between them. Germline assignment: CDR1 SGHAT and CDR2 FQNNGV. The CDR3 is made up of 13 amino acids.

This rearrangement joins TRBV29-1 to TRBJ1-3; D remains unclear. Germline V gene lookup returns CDR1 SQVTM and CDR2 ANQGSEA. This CDR3 comprises 11 residues. Trimming shortened V by 1 base and J by 3 bases, and 1 base separated the two germline ends. The CDR3 region has the DNA TGCAGCGTTGAAGTTGGAAACACCATATATTTT. Residues: CSVEVGNTIYF.

V is TRBV14 and J is TRBJ2-3; TRBD2 matches 8 bases. The CDR3 is 15 amino acids. CDR1 is SGHDN and CDR2 is FVKESK in the germline V gene. V gave up 1 base and J gave up 10 bases; unmatched junction bases: 10. This chain's CDR3 is CASSQVQREYSAQYF. CDR3 nucleotide sequence: TGTGCCAGCAGCCAAGTCCAGCGGGAGTATTCGGCGCAGTATTTT.

The J gene is TRBJ2-7, the V gene TRBV6-1; D is ambiguous. CDR3 length equals 15 residues. The germline V and J ends were trimmed by 7 bases and 3 bases, with 19 bases remaining between them. Germline CDR1 is MNHNS and CDR2 is SASEGT. The CDR3 sequence: CASTGDGGRFYEQYF. The CDR3 DNA sequence: TGTGCCAGCACTGGCGACGGCGGCCGGTTCTACGAGCAGTACTTC.